This T cell receptor beta chain was retrieved from a study of T cell responses to AZD1222 COVID-19 vaccine. Background on the study: The study pooled second doses at about 4 or about 12 weeks.

The V end was cut by 6 bases, the J end by 8 bases, with 18 bases between. The CDR3 spans 15 residues. Germline V lookup: CDR1 SGHNT, CDR2 YYREEE (reference sequence). The protocol was immunoSEQ multiplex PCR, while the TCRdb copy is restricted to in-frame clones and leaves out a portion. The sample includes 85,000 to 110,000 clones, roughly 91% seen only once; the top ten take around 4.8%. With regard to this clone: Its antigen is not known.

Study results and caveats: Baseline seropositivity characterized only a handful of AZD1222 recipients. Donor demographics were predominantly white British with a female majority; clonal diversity may be underestimated. Vaccine-associated CD4 TCRs spanned spike, dominant at 160-218 and 743-854.

The V call is TRBV5-4, the J call TRBJ1-6, with a weak D call TRBD1 (6 bases). The TCR was taken from an adult in good health. The sample consisted of peripheral blood, taken on day 0 of AZD1222 vaccination. Written as DNA, the CDR3 is TGTGCCAGCACGATTGGGGGGCCCAGAGATTCACCCCTCCACTTT. Amino acid sequence: CASTIGGPRDSPLHF.